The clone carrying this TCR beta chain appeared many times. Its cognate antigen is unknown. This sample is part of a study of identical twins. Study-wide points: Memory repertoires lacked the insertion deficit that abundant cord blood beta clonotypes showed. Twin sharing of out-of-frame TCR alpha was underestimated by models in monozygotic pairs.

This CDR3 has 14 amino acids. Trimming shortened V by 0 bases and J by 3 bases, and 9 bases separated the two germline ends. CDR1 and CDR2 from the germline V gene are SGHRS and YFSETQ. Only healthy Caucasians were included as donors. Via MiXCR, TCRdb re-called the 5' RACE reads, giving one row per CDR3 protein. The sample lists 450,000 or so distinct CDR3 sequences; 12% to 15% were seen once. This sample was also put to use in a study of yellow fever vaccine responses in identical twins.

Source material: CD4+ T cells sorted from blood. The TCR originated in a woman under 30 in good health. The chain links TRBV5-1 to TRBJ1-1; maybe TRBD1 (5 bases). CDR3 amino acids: CASSLEWDHTEAFF. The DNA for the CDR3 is TGCGCCAGCAGCTTGGAATGGGACCACACTGAAGCTTTCTTT. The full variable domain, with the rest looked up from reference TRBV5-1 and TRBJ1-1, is KAGVTQTPRYLIKTRGQQVTLSCSPISGHRSVSWYQQTPGQGLQFLFEYFSETQRNKGNFPGRFSGRQFSNSRSEMNVSTLELGDSALYLCASSLEWDHTEAFFGQGTRLTVV.